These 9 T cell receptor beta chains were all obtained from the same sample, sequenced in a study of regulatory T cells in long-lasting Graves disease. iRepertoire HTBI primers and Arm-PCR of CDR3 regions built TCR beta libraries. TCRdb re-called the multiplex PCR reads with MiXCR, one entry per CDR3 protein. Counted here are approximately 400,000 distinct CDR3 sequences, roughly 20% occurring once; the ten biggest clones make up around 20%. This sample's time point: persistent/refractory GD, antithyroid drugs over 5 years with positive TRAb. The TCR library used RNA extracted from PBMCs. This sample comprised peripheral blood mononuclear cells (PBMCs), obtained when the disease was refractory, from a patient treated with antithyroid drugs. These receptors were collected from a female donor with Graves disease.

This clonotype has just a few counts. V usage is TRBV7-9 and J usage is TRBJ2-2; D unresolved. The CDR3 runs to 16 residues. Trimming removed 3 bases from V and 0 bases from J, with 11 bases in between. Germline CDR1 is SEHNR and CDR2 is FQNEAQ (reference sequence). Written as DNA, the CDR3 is TGTGCCAGCAGCTTGGGTCTCGTCGCGAACACCGGGGAGCTGTTTTTT. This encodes CASSLGLVANTGELFF.

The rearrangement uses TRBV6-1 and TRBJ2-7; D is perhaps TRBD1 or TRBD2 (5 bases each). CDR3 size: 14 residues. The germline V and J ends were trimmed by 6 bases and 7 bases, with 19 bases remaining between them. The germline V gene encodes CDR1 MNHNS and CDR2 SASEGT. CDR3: CASSPRGTGSEQYF. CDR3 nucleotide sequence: TGTGCCAGCAGCCCAAGAGGGACGGGATCGGAGCAGTACTTC.

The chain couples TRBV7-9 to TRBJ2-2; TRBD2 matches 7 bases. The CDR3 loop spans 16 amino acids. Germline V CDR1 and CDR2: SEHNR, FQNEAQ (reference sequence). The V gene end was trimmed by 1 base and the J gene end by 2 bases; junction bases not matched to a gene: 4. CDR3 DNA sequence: TGTGCCAGCAGCTTAGGCGGGACTACCAACACCGGGGAGCTGTTTTTT. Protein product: CASSLGGTTNTGELFF.

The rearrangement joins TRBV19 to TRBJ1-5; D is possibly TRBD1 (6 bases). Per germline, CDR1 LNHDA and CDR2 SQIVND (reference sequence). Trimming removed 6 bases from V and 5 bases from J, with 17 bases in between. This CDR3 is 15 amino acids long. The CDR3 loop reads CASSFLPRGDQPQHF. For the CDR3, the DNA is TGTGCCAGTAGCTTTCTACCCAGGGGTGATCAGCCCCAGCATTTT.

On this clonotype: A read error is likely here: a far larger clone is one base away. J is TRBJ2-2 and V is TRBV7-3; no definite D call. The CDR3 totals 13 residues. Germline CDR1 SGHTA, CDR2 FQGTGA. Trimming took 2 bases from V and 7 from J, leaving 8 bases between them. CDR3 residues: CASSLDSDGELFF. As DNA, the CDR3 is TGTGCCAGCAGCTTAGACTCGGACGGGGAGCTGTTTTTT. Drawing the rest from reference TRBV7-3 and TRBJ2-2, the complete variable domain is GAGVSQTPSNKVTEKGKYVELRCDPISGHTALYWYRQSLGQGPEFLIYFQGTGAADDSGLPNDRFFAVRPEGSVSTLKIQRTERGDSAVYLCASSLDSDGELFFGEGSRLTVL.

The CDR3 DNA reads TGTGCCAGCAGTCCATTGTCCGGGGTCTTCCCCTATAGCAATCAGCCCCAGCATTTT. Its protein product is CASSPLSGVFPYSNQPQHF. The rearrangement joins TRBV7-2 to TRBJ1-5; D not certain. The CDR3 spans 19 residues. V shed 6 bases and J shed 0 bases, with 24 bases lying between them. Germline values: CDR1 SGHTA, CDR2 FQGNSA.

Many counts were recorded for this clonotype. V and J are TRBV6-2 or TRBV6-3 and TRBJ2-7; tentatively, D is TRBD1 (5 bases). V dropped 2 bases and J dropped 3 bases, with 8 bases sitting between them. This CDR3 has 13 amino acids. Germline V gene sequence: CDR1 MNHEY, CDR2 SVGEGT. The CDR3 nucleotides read TGTGCCAGCAGTTACGCTACAGGCTACGAGCAGTACTTC. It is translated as CASSYATGYEQYF.

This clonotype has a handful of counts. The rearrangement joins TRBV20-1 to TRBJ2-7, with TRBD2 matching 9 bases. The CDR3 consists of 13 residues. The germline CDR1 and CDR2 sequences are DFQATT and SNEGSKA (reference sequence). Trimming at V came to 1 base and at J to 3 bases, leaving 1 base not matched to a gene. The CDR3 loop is CSARASGNYEQYF. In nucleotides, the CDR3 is TGCAGTGCTAGAGCTAGCGGGAACTACGAGCAGTACTTC.

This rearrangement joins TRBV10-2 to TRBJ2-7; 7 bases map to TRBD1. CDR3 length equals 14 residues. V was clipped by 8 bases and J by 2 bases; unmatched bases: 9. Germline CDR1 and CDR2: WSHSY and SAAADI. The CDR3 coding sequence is TGCGCCAGCTCCTTCCGGACAGGAACCTACGAGCAGTACTTC. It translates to CASSFRTGTYEQYF.